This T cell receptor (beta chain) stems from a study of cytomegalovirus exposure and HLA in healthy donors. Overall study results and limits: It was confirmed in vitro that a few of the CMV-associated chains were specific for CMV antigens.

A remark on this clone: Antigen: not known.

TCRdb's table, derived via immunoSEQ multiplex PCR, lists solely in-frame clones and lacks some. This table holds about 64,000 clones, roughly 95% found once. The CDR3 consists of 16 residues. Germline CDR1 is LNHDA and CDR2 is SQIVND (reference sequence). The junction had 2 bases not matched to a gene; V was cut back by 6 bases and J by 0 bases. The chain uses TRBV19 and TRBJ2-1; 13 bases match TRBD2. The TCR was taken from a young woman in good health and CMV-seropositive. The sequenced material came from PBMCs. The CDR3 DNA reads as TGTGCCAGTAGCACTAGCGGGGGGGACTCCTACAATGAGCAGTTCTTC. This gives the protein CASSTSGGDSYNEQFF.